This T cell receptor beta chain is from a study of cytomegalovirus exposure and HLA in healthy donors (dated by TCRdb to 2016 to 2017). Study-wide context: In an earlier analysis of under 600 of the donors, about 260 Gb of sequence data and about 110 million unique TCR beta sequences from roughly 190 million T cells were reported. Roughly 300 gigabases of sequencing data and about 92 million unique TCR sequences made up an early release that covered over 550 HLA-typed donors. Among the approximately 400 genotyped donors, around 81% belonged to the genetic ancestry cluster associated with self-reported Caucasian donors. The study aimed to test whether cataloging public T cell receptors could reveal signatures of past pathogen exposure. The T cell repertoires of 666 subjects were profiled by immunosequencing and related to cytomegalovirus serostatus. In addition to the first cohort of roughly 700 subjects, a separate validation cohort of approximately 120 different subjects was used. To predict cytomegalovirus infection status, the study combined high-throughput TCR immunosequencing, statistical association of individual TCRs with disease status, and machine learning. A later analysis re-examined previously published TCR beta repertoires from more than 600 donors and added high-resolution HLA genotyping to investigate patterns of TCR occurrence. Rather than using new phenotypic data, the later analysis identified candidate immune exposures from TCR beta sequences and from how often those sequences occurred across donors. To decide whether each TCR beta V gene segment behaved as functional or pseudogenic, an earlier analysis of 587 of the donors relied on high-throughput TCR beta sequencing. Donor age, sex, ethnicity and CMV serostatus were compiled together with the repertoire data. A later genetic analysis used genome-wide SNP genotypes for 398 of the 666 donors, treating that subset as a discovery cohort. All discovery cohort repertoires had been generated on a single sequencing platform. HLA typing covered class I and class II loci at four-digit resolution. The number of typed donors differed by locus: roughly 620-630 for A, B, C, DRB1 and DQB1; 500 to 550 for DQA1; 606 for DPA1; and about 450 for DPB1. Four or five DR-DQ haplotypes were handled as single units for association and clustering, since linkage in the cohort was strong. Across 300 to 500 genotyped donors of the cohort, an average of about 240,000 unique TCR beta nucleotide sequences per donor were sequenced, and roughly 18% of those sequences were non-productive. Overall study outcomes, separate from this receptor: In a later analysis, several top co-occurrence clusters were reported to appear linked to parvovirus B19, influenza, CMV and Epstein-Barr virus. A group of highly shared sequence variants was considered likely to be a technical artifact of the sequencing pipeline. Most TCR sequences were seen in very few donors, while some public TCRs were found in many individuals. Linkage disequilibrium might explain the correlated functional status among segregating V segments, but an unknown experimental factor could not be excluded. It was suggested by the authors that the approach could potentially be generalized to other disease states and immunological phenotypes. In an earlier analysis of some 500 of the donors, most TCR beta V segments appeared in productive rearrangements about 87% or about 30% of the time, broadly matching IMGT annotations. In a later analysis, the rate of TCR association differed among HLA loci, with DRB1 alleles having the most associated TCRs and HLA-C alleles having the fewest. In this cohort, only TCR beta chains were sequenced, and detectable features were limited by the absence of alpha or paired-chain data. A later analysis found that HLA-associated TCR beta chains were more clonally expanded and had lower generation probabilities than equally common non-associated chains. Some IMGT-functional V segments, including TRBV6-2 and TRBV6-3, could not be told apart with the 87-base-pair reads, so those segments were excluded. V-gene and J-gene trimming of TCR beta chains was associated with a missense DCLRE1C variant in a later genetic analysis, and the association was replicated in an independent cohort. Three of the identified cytomegalovirus-associated TCR beta chains were confirmed in vitro to be specific for cytomegalovirus antigens. Compared with the roughly 710-donor mean, donors in an Asian-associated ancestry cluster had fewer N-insertions in productive TCRs, according to a later genetic analysis. When HLA alleles, especially DR and DQ, strongly co-occurred, TCR associations were difficult to assign to individual alleles. A further reported finding was that TCR beta sequences accurately predicted the HLA-A and HLA-B alleles for most subjects in the first cohort. Because HLA typing was missing for some donors at each locus, association tests included only the typed subset. Presence/absence analyses assumed roughly uniform sequencing depth across donors, an assumption that may not hold. At a false discovery rate of 0.05, a later analysis linked 15,000 to 20,000 TCR beta sequences to specific HLA alleles. The classifier was reported to diagnose cytomegalovirus status with high specificity and sensitivity in both the original cohort and the validation cohort. The study gave a list of 150 to 200 TCR beta chains associated with cytomegalovirus. CMV serostatus was the only immune exposure information available for the cohort. Over 15 rarely observed V segments, including chromosome 9 orphons, were excluded from the earlier analysis of approximately 500 of the donors because counts were too low. A later analysis found that most CMV-associated TCR beta chains appeared HLA-restricted, with HLA associations seemingly driven largely by CMV exposure.

To prepare the library, the immunoSEQ multiplex PCR assay was applied. For the multiplex PCR, a mixture combining 60 forward primers for TCR Vbeta segments and 13 reverse primers for TCR Jbeta segments was used. Amplification of the CDR3 region of rearranged TCR beta genes was performed with a multiplex PCR assay on genomic DNA. On the Illumina HiSeq System, the amplified TCR beta libraries were sequenced as 87-base-pair reads. Concerning the study's data processing: Across the 600 to 700 repertoires, a later analysis counted around 80 million unique TCR beta chains, 9.5 million to 12 million of which were shared by at least two donors. A nearest-neighbor algorithm error-corrected the raw reads and collapsed the reads into unique sequences, merging closely related sequences to remove PCR and sequencing errors. Alignment of CDR3 sequences to IMGT reference sequences was used to assign V, D and J gene segments. For a sequence to be retained, a match of at least six nucleotides to both a V gene segment and a J gene segment was required. Rearrangements were called productive when the CDR3 lacked stop codons and stayed in frame with V and J; all others were non-productive. CDR3 was defined by IMGT convention, running from the second conserved V-encoded cysteine to the conserved J-encoded phenylalanine. Sequences without an unambiguous match to a single V gene segment were excluded from the earlier analysis of over 500 of the donors. In an earlier analysis of several hundred of the donors, V segments were called functional above 56.7% productive rearrangements and were called segregating when the between-donor standard deviation exceeded 5%. A statistical classification framework was developed to diagnose cytomegalovirus status using the catalog of TCR beta chain sequences. A later analysis assigned V and J genes by comparing TCR nucleotide sequences with IMGT/GENE-DB human TR gene sequences. In a later analysis, CDR3 sequences and most-parsimonious VDJ recombination scenarios were assigned using the TCRdist pipeline. A later analysis defined each TCR beta chain by its CDR3 amino acid sequence plus V-gene family, and excluded reads lacking a unique V-gene family. As a way to deal with suspected cross-contamination and a sequencing artifact, a later analysis dropped 450 to 600 nucleotide sequences that were highly shared and had low generation probability. For each public chain, a later analysis derived a clonal expansion index from normalized ranks of inferred template counts within each repertoire. A later analysis computed generation probabilities with a VDJ recombination model fitted to out-of-frame rearrangements, and checked the results against IGoR. In a later analysis, TCR-TCR, TCR-HLA and TCR-CMV co-occurrence was scored with hypergeometric tests, and a repertoire-size bias correction was applied to TCR pairs. In a later analysis, false discovery rates were estimated by permuting HLA or CMV assignments 20 times. In a later analysis, co-occurring TCRs were grouped using DBSCAN, with TCRdist sequence similarity added in when clustering inside HLA-allele-positive subsets. Co-occurrence clustering excluded repertoires with fewer than 30,000 or more than 120,000 public chains, plus five with anomalous nucleotide sharing. The immuneACCESS repertoire file appears here via TCRdb, limited to in-frame rearrangements. These files lack a portion of the clones; in checked studies, under half of the deficit traces to unresolved V genes, and the cause of the others is not known. That table furnishes V, J and clone size, whereas the DNA furnished D and trimming. In all, the sample holds around 150,000 clones, and 50% to 75% of those were seen once. The ten most abundant clones make up roughly 7% of the sample.

A note on this clone: It has no known antigen specificity. Base qualities are not provided; no much larger clone lies one nucleotide away.

Trimming leaves V shorter by 5 bases and J shorter by 0 bases, with the junction holding 4 bases beyond the gene matches. The CDR3 contains 16 residues, cysteine and phenylalanine counted. The entry retains the CDR3 DNA only, 48 bases that are in frame from base 1. From a lookup of the germline V gene, CDR1 and CDR2 are SNHLY and FYNNEI. The cohort was made up of 666 healthy bone marrow donors. At the time of sampling, all cohort members were nominally healthy, though unrecorded immune exposures were likely present. The donor tested CMV seropositive and was one of the 289 seropositive cohort members. A peripheral blood sample was collected from each donor, and TCR beta sequencing was performed on peripheral blood mononuclear cells. Genomic DNA extraction from the blood cell samples was performed with the Qiagen DNeasy Blood Extraction Kit.

Source material: PBMCs. The V gene is TRBV2 and the J gene is TRBJ2-6, and 7 bases in between align with TRBD1. This TCR came from a woman aged 60-75 years in good health and CMV-seropositive. CDR3 protein: CASSLGQHSGANVLTF. The sequence in DNA is TGTGCCAGCAGTTTGGGACAGCACTCTGGGGCCAACGTCCTGACTTTC. Supplemented by the reference TRBV2 and TRBJ2-6 proteins around the CDR3, the complete variable domain is EPEVTQTPSHQVTQMGQEVILRCVPISNHLYFYWYRQILGQKVEFLVSFYNNEISEKSEIFDDQFSVERPDGSNFTLKIRSTKLEDSAMYFCASSLGQHSGANVLTFGAGSRLTVL.